This TCR beta chain was sequenced in a study of cytomegalovirus exposure and HLA in healthy donors. Note on this clone: Its antigen remains unidentified. An end of the junction does not agree with germline; a read error may underlie this. This same CDR3 is encoded by further DNA sequences in the sample.

This CDR3 is 15 amino acids long. Germline CDR1 reads KGHSH; CDR2 reads LQKENI. Study-level findings and limits: A later analysis revealed that TCR association rates differed between HLA loci, peaking at DRB1 and bottoming out at HLA-C. A later analysis reported that several of the most significant clusters appeared to be linked to common viral pathogens, among them Epstein-Barr virus. Most CMV-associated TCR beta chains appeared HLA-restricted in a later analysis.

The PCR contained 60 Vbeta and 13 Jbeta primers. TCRdb keeps only in-frame clones here, not all; method: immunoSEQ multiplex PCR. The sample includes about 64,000 clones, 85% of them seen just once. The sequencing sample was made of PBMCs. The V gene is TRBV18, the J gene TRBJ2-5; unclear D gene. This clonotype was obtained from a female donor in good health and CMV-seronegative. As DNA, the CDR3 is TGTGCCAGCTCACCACGGGCGCCTCCCCAAGAAACCCAGTACTTC. It specifies CASSPRAPPQETQYF.